Reported below is one TCR beta chain. Its antigen remains unknown. The entry originates in a study of post-analysis software for immune sequencing data. General observations from the study: TRBV5-6, TRBV5-1 and TRBV20-1 were among five TRBV segments more frequent in patients than controls.

Included in the TCR beta cDNA libraries were unique molecular identifiers. TCRdb reprocessed the PCR reads with MiXCR, giving one entry per CDR3 protein. The repertoire holds about 570,000 distinct CDR3 sequences, with 30% to 40% as singletons. Trimming left V 4 bases short and J 3 bases short, with 18 bases between. The CDR3 is made up of 16 amino acids. CDR1 is SGHRS and CDR2 is YFSETQ in the germline V gene. The source material was blood. The TCR originated in a girl aged 2 to 17 with multiple sclerosis. The rearrangement links TRBV5-1 to TRBJ2-3; unclear D gene. The CDR3 DNA reads as TGCGCCAGCAGCGTTCCAAGAGATGCTCAAACAGATACGCAGTATTTT. Its protein is CASSVPRDAQTDTQYF.